These 4 T cell receptor beta chains were sequenced from one sample in a study of T cell responses to AZD1222 COVID-19 vaccine. Method: immunoSEQ multiplex PCR; TCRdb's copy keeps in-frame clones and lacks some. The data hold about 140,000 clones, with around nine tenths observed a single time. The material was peripheral blood, obtained on day 0 of AZD1222 vaccination. The origin of the receptors is an adult in good health.

The chain joins TRBV28 to TRBJ2-7; 9 bases are a match to TRBD1. The length of the CDR3 is 13 residues. Germline CDR1 reads MDHEN; CDR2 reads SYDVKM. Unmatched junction bases numbered 5, after V lost 6 bases and J lost 5 bases. The CDR3 spells CASRHRGRNEQYF. CDR3 bases: TGTGCCAGCAGACACAGGGGGCGCAACGAGCAGTACTTC.

The chain links TRBV9 to TRBJ2-7; 8 positions match TRBD2. The CDR3 is 15 amino acids. Germline V lookup: CDR1 SGDLS, CDR2 YYNGEE. J gave up 5 bases and V 0 bases, and 7 bases lay outside the gene matches. This chain's CDR3 is CASSVGTAGVHEQYF. The CDR3 DNA reads as TGTGCCAGCAGCGTAGGGACAGCGGGAGTTCACGAGCAGTACTTC.

The count of this clone is one. The chain links TRBV4-3 to TRBJ1-5; 7 nucleotides line up with TRBD1. The ends lost 0 bases at V and 7 bases at J; junction bases unmatched: 6. Looked up from germline, CDR1 is LGHNA and CDR2 is YSLEER. The CDR3 totals 15 residues. The CDR3 protein is CASSQDGGGDQPQHF. The DNA for the CDR3 is TGCGCCAGCAGCCAAGATGGAGGGGGCGACCAGCCCCAGCATTTT.

This clone came up a few times. As DNA, the CDR3 is TGTGCCAGCTCAAGGAGGGGGGATGAGCAGTTCTTC. Its translation: CASSRRGDEQFF. The rearrangement links TRBV18 to TRBJ2-1; D possibly uses TRBD1 or TRBD2 (6 bases each). This CDR3 is built from 12 residues. Trimming pared 5 bases from V and 8 bases from J, leaving 10 bases between. Germline V gives CDR1 KGHSH, CDR2 LQKENI.